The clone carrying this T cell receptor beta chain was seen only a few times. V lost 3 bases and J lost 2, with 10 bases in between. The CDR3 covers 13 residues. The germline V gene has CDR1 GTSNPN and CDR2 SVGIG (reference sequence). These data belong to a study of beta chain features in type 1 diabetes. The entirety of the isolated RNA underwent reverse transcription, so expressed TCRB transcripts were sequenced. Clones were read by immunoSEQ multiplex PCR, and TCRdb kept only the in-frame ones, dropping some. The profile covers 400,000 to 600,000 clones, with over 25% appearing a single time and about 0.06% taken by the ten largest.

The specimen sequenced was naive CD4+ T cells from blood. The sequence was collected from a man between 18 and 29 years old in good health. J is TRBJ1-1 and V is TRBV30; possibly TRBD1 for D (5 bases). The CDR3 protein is CAWRQRGNTEAFF. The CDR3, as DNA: TGTGCCTGGAGGCAAAGGGGAAACACTGAAGCTTTCTTT.